This record covers a single T cell receptor (beta chain). This entry comes from a study of T cells in Graves' hyperthyroidism and ophthalmopathy. The source material, RNA transcripts, was used to amplify TCR beta CDR3 regions. Using the HTBI primer set, a first-round RT-PCR was run on the TCR CDR3. MiXCR, run by TCRdb on the multiplex PCR reads, gives a single entry per CDR3 protein. This table has some 760,000 distinct CDR3 sequences, 14% appearing once. Germline CDR1 reads LNHDA; CDR2 reads SQIVND (reference sequence). The CDR3 spans 21 residues. The trim removed 2 bases at V and 1 base at J, leaving 16 bases unmatched. Not enrolled were patients with uncontrolled infection, other autoimmune disease, pregnancy or lactation.

This TCR came from a woman in her late teens or twenties with Graves' hyperthyroidism. Sequencing used blood. The rearrangement links TRBV19 to TRBJ1-5; TRBD1 agrees at 11 bases. In nucleotides, the CDR3 is TGTGCCAGTAGTATACGTTTCCCGGACAGGGGGCTCACAGGGAGCAATCAGCCCCAGCATTTT. As protein: CASSIRFPDRGLTGSNQPQHF.